This TCR beta chain was obtained from a study of shared clonotypes between healthy human individuals. In the case of this clone: The antigen is undetermined.

Germline CDR1 is SEHNR and CDR2 is FQNEAQ (reference sequence). The CDR3 is 10 residues long. Trimming removed 5 bases at V and 14 bases at J, with 10 bases between. TCRdb's copy holds only in-frame clones and misses some; the assay was immunoSEQ multiplex PCR. The sample records roughly 2 million clones, 90% to 97% being singletons. Overall study results and limits: It was observed that about 5% of naive CD4 clonotypes were shared across a handful of donors.

The chain couples TRBV7-9 to TRBJ2-1; D remains unclear. The receptor was derived from a man aged 18 to 30 in good health. Sequenced: naive CD4+ T cells sorted from blood. The subset is: CD45RA+ positively selected. The CDR3 DNA is TGTGCCAGCAGCCCTACCTTGGAGTTCTTC. Its translation is CASSPTLEFF.